This TCR beta chain was recovered during a study of T cell responses to AZD1222 COVID-19 vaccine. Of note for this clone: Other DNA sequences of this sample code for an identical CDR3.

Germline CDR1 LNHDA, CDR2 SQIVND (reference sequence). The CDR3 has 15 amino acids. V was clipped by 2 bases and J by 4 bases, with 9 bases between them. Clones were sequenced by immunoSEQ multiplex PCR, and TCRdb holds only the in-frame ones, with some missing. Among tens of thousands of clones listed, 80% were seen once. The sequences come from peripheral blood, collected 28 days after the second AZD1222 dose. The sequence was obtained from an adult who received the AZD1222 COVID-19 vaccine. The V call is TRBV19, the J call TRBJ2-6; perhaps TRBD1 as D (6 bases). The CDR3 is CASSIQGTGANVLTF. Written as DNA, the CDR3 is TGTGCCAGTAGTATACAGGGGACCGGGGCCAACGTCCTGACTTTC.